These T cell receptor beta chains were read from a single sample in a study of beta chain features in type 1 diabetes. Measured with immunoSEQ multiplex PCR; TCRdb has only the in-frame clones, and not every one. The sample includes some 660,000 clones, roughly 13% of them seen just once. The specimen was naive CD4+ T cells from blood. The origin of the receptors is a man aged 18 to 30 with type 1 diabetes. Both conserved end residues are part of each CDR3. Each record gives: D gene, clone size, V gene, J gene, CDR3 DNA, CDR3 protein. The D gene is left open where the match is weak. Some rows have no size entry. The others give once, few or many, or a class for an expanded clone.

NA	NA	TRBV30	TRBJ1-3	TGTGCCTATATGGGGGGGACTGGAAACACCATATATTTT	CAYMGGTGNTIYF
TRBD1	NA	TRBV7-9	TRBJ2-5	TGTGCCAGCAACCCCCCCGGGACAGCCCAAGAGACCCAGTACTTC	CASNPPGTAQETQYF
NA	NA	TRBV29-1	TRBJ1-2	TGCAGCGTTGAAAGGGGGGCCGGCTATGGCTACACCTTC	CSVERGAGYGYTF
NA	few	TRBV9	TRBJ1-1	TGTGCCAGCACTTTAACGCCGTTCCAACTGAACACTGAAGCTTTCTTT	CASTLTPFQLNTEAFF
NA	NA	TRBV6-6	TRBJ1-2	TGTGCCAGCAGTTACTCGATGGGGGTTGGCGGCTACACCTTC	CASSYSMGVGGYTF
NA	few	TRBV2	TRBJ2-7	TGTGCCAGCAGTGAAGATAGACGGACGGAGTACTTC	CASSEDRRTEYF
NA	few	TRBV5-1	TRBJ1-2	TGCGCCAGCAGCGGAGGGACGCCCTATGGCTACACCTTC	CASSGGTPYGYTF
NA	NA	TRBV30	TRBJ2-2	TGTGCCTGGAGTAATAGCGTTGGAACCGGGGAGCTGTTTTTT	CAWSNSVGTGELFF
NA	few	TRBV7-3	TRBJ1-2	TGTGCCAGCAGCTTAACGGCGGACGGTCACTATGGCTACACCTTC	CASSLTADGHYGYTF
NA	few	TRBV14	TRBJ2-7	TGTGCCAGCAGCCTTTGGGACGGAGCCTACGAGCAGTACTTC	CASSLWDGAYEQYF
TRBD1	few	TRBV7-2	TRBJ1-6	TGTGCCAGCAGCGCAACAGGGGTTACTAATTCACCCCTCCACTTT	CASSATGVTNSPLHF
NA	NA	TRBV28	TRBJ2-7	TGTGCCAGCAGTTCGATCCCAGGAACCAGGGAGTACTTC	CASSSIPGTREYF
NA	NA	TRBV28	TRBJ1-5	TGTGCCTCCAGAACTCGGACCCAGGGTCAGCCCCAGCATTTT	CASRTRTQGQPQHF
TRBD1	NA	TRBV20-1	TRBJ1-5	TGCAGTGCTCTCAGACAGGGCCCGCAGCATTTT	CSALRQGPQHF
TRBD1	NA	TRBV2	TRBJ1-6	TGTGCCAGCAGTACCCGGGGACAGGTCAATTCACCCCTCCACTTT	CASSTRGQVNSPLHF
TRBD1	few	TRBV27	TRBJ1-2	TGTGCCAGCAGTTTGACACAGGGGGTGCATGGCTACACCTTC	CASSLTQGVHGYTF
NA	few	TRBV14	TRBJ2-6	TGTGCCACTCGGGACTCTGGGGCCAACGTCCTGACTTTC	CATRDSGANVLTF
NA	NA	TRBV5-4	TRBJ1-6	TGTGCCAGCACCCCGTCTGGAGGTCAGCGGGATTCACCCCTCCACTTT	CASTPSGGQRDSPLHF
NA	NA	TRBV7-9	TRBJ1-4	TGTGCCAGCAGCTTGGGGCCCTCTAATGAAAAACTGTTTTTT	CASSLGPSNEKLFF
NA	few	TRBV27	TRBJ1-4	TGTGCCAGCCGAGAGAGGAATGAAAAACTGTTTTTT	CASRERNEKLFF
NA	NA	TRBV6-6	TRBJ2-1	TGTGCCAGCCTCGGACCAGAAAGGTCCTACAATGAGCAGTTCTTC	CASLGPERSYNEQFF
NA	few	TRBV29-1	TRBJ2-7	TGCAGCGTTGGATCAGGGGTTAACTCCTACGAGCAGTACTTC	CSVGSGVNSYEQYF
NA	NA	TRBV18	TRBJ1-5	TGTGCCAGCTCACCACAACCGGGCAATCAGCCCCAGCATTTT	CASSPQPGNQPQHF
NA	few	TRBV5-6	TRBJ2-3	TGTGCCAGCAGACTGGGAACCACAGATACGCAGTATTTT	CASRLGTTDTQYF
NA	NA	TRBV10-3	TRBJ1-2	TGTGCCACCTCCCGGGGGTTGGAAAACTATGGCTACACCTTC	CATSRGLENYGYTF
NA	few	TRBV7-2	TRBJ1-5	TGTGCCAGCACACCGAACAGGAATCAGCCCCAGCATTTT	CASTPNRNQPQHF
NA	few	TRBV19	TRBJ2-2	TGTGCCAGTAAAGGTCCGGGAGATCAAACCGGGGAGCTGTTTTTT	CASKGPGDQTGELFF
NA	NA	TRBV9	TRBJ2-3	TGTGCCAGCAGCGTAGCGGCGGGGGCTGCAGATACGCAGTATTTT	CASSVAAGAADTQYF
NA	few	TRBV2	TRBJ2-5	TGTGCCGGTGGACATAGAAAGGAGACCCAGTACTTC	CAGGHRKETQYF
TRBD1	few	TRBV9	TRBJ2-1	TGTGCCAGCAGCGTTGACGGGACAGGCGCCGACAATGAGCAGTTCTTC	CASSVDGTGADNEQFF
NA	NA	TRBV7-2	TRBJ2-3	TGTGCCAGCAGCTTAGTGCAGGGACTGGGAGATACGCAGTATTTT	CASSLVQGLGDTQYF
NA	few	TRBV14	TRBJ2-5	TGTGCCAGCAGCCAAGGAGCGGCAGCGTACCAAGAGACCCAGTACTTC	CASSQGAAAYQETQYF
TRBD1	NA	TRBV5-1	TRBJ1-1	TGCGCCAGTTCGAGGGGACAGAGGAACACTGAAGCTTTCTTT	CASSRGQRNTEAFF
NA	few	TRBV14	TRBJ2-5	TGTGCCAGCAGCCGTCAGGGACGAGAGACCCAGTACTTC	CASSRQGRETQYF
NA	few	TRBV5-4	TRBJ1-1	TGTGCCAGCAGCGCCTACGCCGGGACGGTGAACACTGAAGCTTTCTTT	CASSAYAGTVNTEAFF
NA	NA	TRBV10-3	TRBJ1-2	TGTGCCATCAGAGGCACCGCTAACTATGGCTACACCTTC	CAIRGTANYGYTF
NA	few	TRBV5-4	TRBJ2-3	TGTGCCAGCAGCTTTATGGATACGCAGTATTTT	CASSFMDTQYF
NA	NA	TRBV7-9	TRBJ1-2	TGTGCCAGCAGCTTAAACGCCGGGTGGGGTGGCTACACCTTC	CASSLNAGWGGYTF
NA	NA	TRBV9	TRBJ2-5	TGTGCCAGCAGCGTGGGGTTCAGAGGGATGGTAGAGACCCAGTACTTC	CASSVGFRGMVETQYF
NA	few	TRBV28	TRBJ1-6	TGTGCCAGCAGCCCTAATGAGGGTACACCCCTCCACTTT	CASSPNEGTPLHF
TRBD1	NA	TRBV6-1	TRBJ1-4	TGTGCCAGCAAACCAGGGGGAAATGAAAAACTGTTTTTT	CASKPGGNEKLFF
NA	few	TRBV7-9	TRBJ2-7	TGTGCCAGCACAAGGGTGGTTTCCTACGAGCAGTACTTC	CASTRVVSYEQYF
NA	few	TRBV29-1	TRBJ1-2	TGCAGCGTTGAAGAAGGGGAAACTAACTATGGCTACACCTTC	CSVEEGETNYGYTF
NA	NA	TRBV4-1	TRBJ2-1	TGCGCCAGCAGCCGAGGACCCTTTGCGTACAATGAGCAGTTCTTC	CASSRGPFAYNEQFF
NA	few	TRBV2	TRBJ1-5	TGTGCCAGCAGCCTCACCACAGGGTCCGATCAGCCCCAGCATTTT	CASSLTTGSDQPQHF
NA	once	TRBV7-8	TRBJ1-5	TGTGCCAGCAGCTTAGGCCGAGGGGGGAGCAATCAGCCCCAGCATTTT	CASSLGRGGSNQPQHF
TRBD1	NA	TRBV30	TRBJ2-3	TGTGCCTGGAGTACCGGGACAGAGCCACTAAGCACAGATACGCAGTATTTT	CAWSTGTEPLSTDTQYF
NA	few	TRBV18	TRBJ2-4	TGTGCCAGCTCACCGGCGGGTTTTGAAAACATTCAGTACTTC	CASSPAGFENIQYF